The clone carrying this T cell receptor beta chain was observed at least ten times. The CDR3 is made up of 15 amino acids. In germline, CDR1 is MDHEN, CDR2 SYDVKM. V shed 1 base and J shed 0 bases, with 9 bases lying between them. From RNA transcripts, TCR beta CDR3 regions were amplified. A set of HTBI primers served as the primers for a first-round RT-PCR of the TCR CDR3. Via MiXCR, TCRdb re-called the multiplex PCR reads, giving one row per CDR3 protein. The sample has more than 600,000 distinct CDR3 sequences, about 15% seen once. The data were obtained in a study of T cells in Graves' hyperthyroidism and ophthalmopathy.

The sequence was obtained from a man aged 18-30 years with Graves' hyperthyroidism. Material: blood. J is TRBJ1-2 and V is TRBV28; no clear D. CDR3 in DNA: TGTGCCAGCAGTTTATCCGAGCATGCTAACTATGGCTACACCTTC. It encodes CASSLSEHANYGYTF.